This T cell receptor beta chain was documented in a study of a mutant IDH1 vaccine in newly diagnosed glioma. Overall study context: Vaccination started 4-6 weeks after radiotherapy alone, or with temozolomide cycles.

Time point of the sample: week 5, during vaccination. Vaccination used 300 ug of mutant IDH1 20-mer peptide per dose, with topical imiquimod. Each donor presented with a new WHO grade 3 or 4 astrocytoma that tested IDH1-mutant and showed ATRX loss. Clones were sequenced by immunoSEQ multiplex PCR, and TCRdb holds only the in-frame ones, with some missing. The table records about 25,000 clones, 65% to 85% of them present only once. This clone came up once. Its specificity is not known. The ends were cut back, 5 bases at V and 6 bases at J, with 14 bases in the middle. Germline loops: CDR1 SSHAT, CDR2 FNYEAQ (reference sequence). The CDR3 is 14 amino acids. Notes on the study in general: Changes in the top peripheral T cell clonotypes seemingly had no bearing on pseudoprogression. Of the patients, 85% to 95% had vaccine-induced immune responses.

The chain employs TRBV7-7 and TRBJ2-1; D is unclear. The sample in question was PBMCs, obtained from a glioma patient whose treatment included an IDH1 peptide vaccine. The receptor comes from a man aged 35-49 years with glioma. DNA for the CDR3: TGTGCCAGCAGCGGAACCGGTTTGTCCAATGAGCAGTTCTTC. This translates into CASSGTGLSNEQFF. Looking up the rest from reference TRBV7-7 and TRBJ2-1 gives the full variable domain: GAGVSQSPRYKVTKRGQDVTLRCDPISSHATLYWYQQALGQGPEFLTYFNYEAQPDKSGLPSDRFSAERPEGSISTLTIQRTEQRDSAMYRCASSGTGLSNEQFFGPGTRLTVL.